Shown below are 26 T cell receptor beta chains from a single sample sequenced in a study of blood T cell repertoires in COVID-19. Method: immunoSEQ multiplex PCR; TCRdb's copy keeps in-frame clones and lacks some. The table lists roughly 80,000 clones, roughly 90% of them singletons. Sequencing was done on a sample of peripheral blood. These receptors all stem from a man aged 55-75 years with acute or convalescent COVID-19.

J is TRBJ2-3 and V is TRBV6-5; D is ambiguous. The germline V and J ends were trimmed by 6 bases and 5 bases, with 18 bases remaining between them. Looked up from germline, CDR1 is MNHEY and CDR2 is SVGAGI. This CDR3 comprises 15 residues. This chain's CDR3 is CASSDSGLPVDTQYF. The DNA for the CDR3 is TGTGCCAGCAGCGATTCGGGTCTTCCCGTAGATACGCAGTATTTT.

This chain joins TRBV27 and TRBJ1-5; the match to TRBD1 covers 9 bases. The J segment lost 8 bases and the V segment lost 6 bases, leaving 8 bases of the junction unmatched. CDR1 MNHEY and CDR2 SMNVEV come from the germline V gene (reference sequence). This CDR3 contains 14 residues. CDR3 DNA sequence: TGTGCCAGCAGAGACACAGGGGGCGGAAAGCCCCAGCATTTT. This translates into CASRDTGGGKPQHF.

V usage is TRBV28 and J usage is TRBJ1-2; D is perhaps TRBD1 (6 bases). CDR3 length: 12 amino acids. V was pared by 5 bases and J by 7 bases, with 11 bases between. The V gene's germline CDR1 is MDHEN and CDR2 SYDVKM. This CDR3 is CASSVTGTGYTF. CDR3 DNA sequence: TGTGCCAGCAGTGTTACAGGGACTGGCTACACCTTC.

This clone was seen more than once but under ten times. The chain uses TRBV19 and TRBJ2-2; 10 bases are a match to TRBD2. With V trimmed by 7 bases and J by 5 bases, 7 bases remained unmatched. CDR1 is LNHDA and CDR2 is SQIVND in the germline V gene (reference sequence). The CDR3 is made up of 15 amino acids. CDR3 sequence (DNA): TGTGCCAGTACCACCGGGACTAGCGTGACCGGGGAGCTGTTTTTT. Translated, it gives CASTTGTSVTGELFF.

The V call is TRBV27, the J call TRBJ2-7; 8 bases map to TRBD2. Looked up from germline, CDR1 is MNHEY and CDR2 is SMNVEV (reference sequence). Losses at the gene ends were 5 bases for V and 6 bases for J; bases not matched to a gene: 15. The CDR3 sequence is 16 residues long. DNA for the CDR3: TGTGCCAGCAGTCCGCAAAGCGGGAGAAGCAATAGCGAGCAGTACTTC. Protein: CASSPQSGRSNSEQYF.

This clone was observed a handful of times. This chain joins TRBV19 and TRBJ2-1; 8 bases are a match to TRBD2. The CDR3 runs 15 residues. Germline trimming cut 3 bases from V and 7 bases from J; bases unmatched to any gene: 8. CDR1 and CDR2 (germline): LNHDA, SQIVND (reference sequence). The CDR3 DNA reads TGTGCCAGTAGTATCTTAAGCGGGAGAGGGAATGAGCAGTTCTTC. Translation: CASSILSGRGNEQFF.

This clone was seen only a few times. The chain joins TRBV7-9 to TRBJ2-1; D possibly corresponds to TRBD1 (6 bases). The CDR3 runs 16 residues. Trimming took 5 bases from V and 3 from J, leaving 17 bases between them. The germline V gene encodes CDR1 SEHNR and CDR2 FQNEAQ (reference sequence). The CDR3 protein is CASSDLDSPFYNEQFF. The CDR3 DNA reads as TGTGCCAGCAGCGACCTGGACAGTCCCTTCTACAATGAGCAGTTCTTC.

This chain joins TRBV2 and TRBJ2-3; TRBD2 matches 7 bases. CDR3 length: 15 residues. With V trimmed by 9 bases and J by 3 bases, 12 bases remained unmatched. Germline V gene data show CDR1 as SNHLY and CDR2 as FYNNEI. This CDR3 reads CASLNRGGSTDTQYF. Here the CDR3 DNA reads TGTGCCAGTTTAAATAGAGGCGGGAGTACAGATACGCAGTATTTT.

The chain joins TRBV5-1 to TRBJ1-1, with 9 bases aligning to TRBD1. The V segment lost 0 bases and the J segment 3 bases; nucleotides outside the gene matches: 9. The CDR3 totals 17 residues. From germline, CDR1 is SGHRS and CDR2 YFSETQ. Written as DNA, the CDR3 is TGCGCCAGCAGCTTGGAACAGGGGGCGCTTCTTTACACTGAAGCTTTCTTT. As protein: CASSLEQGALLYTEAFF.

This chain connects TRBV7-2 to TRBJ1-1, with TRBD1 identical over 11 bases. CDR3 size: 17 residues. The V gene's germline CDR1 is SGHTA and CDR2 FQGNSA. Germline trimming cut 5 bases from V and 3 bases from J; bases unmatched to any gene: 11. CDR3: CASSLGTGGTDYTEAFF. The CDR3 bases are TGTGCCAGCAGCCTAGGGACAGGGGGGACGGATTACACTGAAGCTTTCTTT.

The CDR3 here is CASTPEVGYTF. As DNA, the CDR3 is TGTGCCAGCACCCCAGAGGTTGGCTACACCTTC. The chain uses TRBV2 and TRBJ1-2; D gene ambiguous. Germline CDR1 reads SNHLY; CDR2 reads FYNNEI. V lost 7 bases to trimming and J lost 7 bases, with 10 bases between them. The CDR3 is made up of 11 amino acids.

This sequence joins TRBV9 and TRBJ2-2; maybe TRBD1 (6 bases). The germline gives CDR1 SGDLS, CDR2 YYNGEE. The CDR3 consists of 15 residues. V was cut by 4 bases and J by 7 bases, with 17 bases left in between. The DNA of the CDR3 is TGTGCCAGCAGCCCCCCGGGACAAGGGGTCGGGGAGCTGTTTTTT. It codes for CASSPPGQGVGELFF.

For the CDR3, the DNA is TGTGCCAGCAGCGAACAGGGAGGGGGCTACACCTTC. Translated: CASSEQGGGYTF. V gene TRBV7-9 combines with J gene TRBJ1-2; maybe TRBD1 (6 bases). The CDR3 length is 12 residues. Germline V gene data show CDR1 as SEHNR and CDR2 as FQNEAQ (reference sequence). Trimming removed 5 bases from V and 8 bases from J, with 12 bases in between.

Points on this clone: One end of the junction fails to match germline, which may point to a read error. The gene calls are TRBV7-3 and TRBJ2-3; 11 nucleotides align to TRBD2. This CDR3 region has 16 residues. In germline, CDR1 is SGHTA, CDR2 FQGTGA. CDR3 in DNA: TGTGCCAGCAGCATAACTAGCGGGAGTATATCAGATACGCAGTATTTT. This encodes CASSITSGSISDTQYF. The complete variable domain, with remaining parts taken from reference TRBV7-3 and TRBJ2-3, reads GAGVSQTPSNKVTEKGKYVELRCDPISGHTALYWYRQSLGQGPEFLIYFQGTGAADDSGLPNDRFFAVRPEGSVSTLKIQRTERGDSAVYLCASSITSGSISDTQYFGPGTRLTVL.

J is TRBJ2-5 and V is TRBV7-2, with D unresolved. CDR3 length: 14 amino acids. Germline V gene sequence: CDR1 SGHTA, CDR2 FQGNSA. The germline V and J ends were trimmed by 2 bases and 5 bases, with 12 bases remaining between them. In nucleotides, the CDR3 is TGTGCCAGCAGCTTAATCGACATAGAGGAGACCCAGTACTTC. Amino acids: CASSLIDIEETQYF.

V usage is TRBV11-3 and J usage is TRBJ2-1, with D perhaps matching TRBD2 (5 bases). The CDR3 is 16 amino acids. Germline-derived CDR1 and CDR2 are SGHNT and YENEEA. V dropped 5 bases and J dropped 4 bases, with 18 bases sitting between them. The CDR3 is CASSPRGWESYNEQFF. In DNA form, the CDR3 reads TGTGCCAGCAGCCCCCGTGGGTGGGAGTCTTACAATGAGCAGTTCTTC.

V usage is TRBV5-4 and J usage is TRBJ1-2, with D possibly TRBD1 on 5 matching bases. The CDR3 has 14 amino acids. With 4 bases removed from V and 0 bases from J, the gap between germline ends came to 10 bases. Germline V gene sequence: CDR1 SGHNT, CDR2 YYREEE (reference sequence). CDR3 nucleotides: TGTGCCAGCAGCAGTGGGGGGTCTAACTATGGCTACACCTTC. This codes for CASSSGGSNYGYTF.

DNA for the CDR3: TGTGCCAGCAGCTCCTTAGCGGGGGAGCAGTTCTTC. Translating gives CASSSLAGEQFF. The genes are TRBV7-2 and TRBJ2-1; TRBD2 matches at 8 bases. The CDR3 runs 12 residues. Germline lookup yields CDR1 SGHTA and CDR2 FQGNSA. Trimming at V came to 4 bases and at J to 10 bases, leaving 3 bases not matched to a gene.

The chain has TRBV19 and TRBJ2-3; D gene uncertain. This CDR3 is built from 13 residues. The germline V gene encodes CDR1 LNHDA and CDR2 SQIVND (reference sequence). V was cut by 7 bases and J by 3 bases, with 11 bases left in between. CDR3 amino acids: CASTMGTTDTQYF. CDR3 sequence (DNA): TGTGCCAGTACCATGGGCACAACAGATACGCAGTATTTT.

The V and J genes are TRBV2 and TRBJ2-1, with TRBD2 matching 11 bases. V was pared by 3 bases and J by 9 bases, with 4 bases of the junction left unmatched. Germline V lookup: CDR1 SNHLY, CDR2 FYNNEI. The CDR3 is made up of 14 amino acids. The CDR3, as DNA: TGTGCCAGCAGTGAGAGTACTAGCGGGGGTGAGCAGTTCTTC. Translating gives CASSESTSGGEQFF.

CDR3 nucleotides: TGTGCCAGCAGTTTCCCAGGGACTAGCGGGAGTTTGGGGAACACCGGGGAGCTGTTTTTT. Protein product: CASSFPGTSGSLGNTGELFF. The chain is built from TRBV6-8 and TRBJ2-2; 14 bases align to TRBD2. CDR1 MNHGY and CDR2 SAAAGT come from the germline V gene. V lost 4 bases, J lost 1 base, and 11 bases stayed unmatched. The CDR3 loop spans 20 amino acids.

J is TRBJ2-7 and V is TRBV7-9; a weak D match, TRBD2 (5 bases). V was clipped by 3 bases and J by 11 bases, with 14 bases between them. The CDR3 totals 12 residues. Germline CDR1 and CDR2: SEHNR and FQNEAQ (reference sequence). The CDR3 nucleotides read TGTGCCAGCAGCTTGCCCGTCGGAGCGGAGTACTTC. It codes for CASSLPVGAEYF.

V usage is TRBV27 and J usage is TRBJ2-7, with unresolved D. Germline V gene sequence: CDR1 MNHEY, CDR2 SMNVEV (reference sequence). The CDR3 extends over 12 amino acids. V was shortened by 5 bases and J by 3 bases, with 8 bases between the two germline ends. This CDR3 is CASSPGGYEQYF. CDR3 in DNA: TGTGCCAGCAGTCCCGGCGGCTACGAGCAGTACTTC.

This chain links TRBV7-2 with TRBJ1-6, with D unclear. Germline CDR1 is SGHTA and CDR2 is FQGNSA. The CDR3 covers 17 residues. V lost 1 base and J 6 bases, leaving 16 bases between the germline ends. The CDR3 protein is CASSLGRGGSRNSPLHF. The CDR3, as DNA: TGTGCCAGCAGCTTAGGTCGGGGAGGGAGTCGTAATTCACCCCTCCACTTT.

The CDR3 nucleotides read TGTGCCAGCAGTGCGACAGGGAACACCGGGGAGCTGTTTTTT. Amino acid sequence: CASSATGNTGELFF. The chain uses TRBV25-1 and TRBJ2-2; weak D call: TRBD1 (6 bases). The V end was cut by 4 bases, the J end by 1 base, with 7 bases between. Germline V gene lookup returns CDR1 MGHDK and CDR2 SYGVNS. The CDR3 sequence is 14 residues long.

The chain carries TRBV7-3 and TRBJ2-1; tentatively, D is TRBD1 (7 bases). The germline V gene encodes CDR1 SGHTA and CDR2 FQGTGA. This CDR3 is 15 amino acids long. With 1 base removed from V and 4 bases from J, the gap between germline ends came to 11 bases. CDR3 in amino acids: CASSLSQGGYNEQFF. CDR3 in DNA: TGTGCCAGCAGCTTAAGCCAGGGGGGATACAATGAGCAGTTCTTC.